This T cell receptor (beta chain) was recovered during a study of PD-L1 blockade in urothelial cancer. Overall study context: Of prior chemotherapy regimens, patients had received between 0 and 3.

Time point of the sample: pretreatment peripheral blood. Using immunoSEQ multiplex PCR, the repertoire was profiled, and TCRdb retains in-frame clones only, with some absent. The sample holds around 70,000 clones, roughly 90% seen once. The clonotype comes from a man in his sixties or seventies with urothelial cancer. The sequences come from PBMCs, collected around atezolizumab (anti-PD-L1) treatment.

Written as DNA, the CDR3 is TGTGCCAGCTCACCTAGCGGTGAGACCCAGTACTTC. Its protein product is CASSPSGETQYF. The gene calls are TRBV18 and TRBJ2-5; weak D call: TRBD2 (6 bases). From germline, CDR1 is KGHSH and CDR2 LQKENI. Deletions cut 3 bases from V and 5 bases from J, with 7 bases between. The CDR3 has 12 residues.